A single sample gave rise to the 15 T cell receptor beta chains below, sequenced in a study of graft-versus-host responses after intestinal transplantation. Some clones are missing from TCRdb's copy, which holds only in-frame ones; the method was immunoSEQ multiplex PCR. Among about 120,000 clones listed, roughly 93% were seen once. Their cognate antigens are unknown. The material was unstimulated CD8+ T cells sorted from spleen or lymph node cells, obtained before intestinal transplant. These receptors all come from a human donor who received an intestinal transplant.

CDR3 loop: CASTIRAGGVPETQYF. CDR3 nucleotides: TGTGCCAGCACCATCAGAGCGGGAGGGGTTCCGGAGACCCAGTACTTC. This chain links TRBV28 with TRBJ2-5, with 10 bases matching TRBD2. V was clipped by 7 bases and J by 5 bases; unmatched bases: 13. CDR1 and CDR2 (germline): MDHEN, SYDVKM. This CDR3 is 16 amino acids long. Using reference TRBV28 and TRBJ2-5 for the parts outside the CDR3, the full variable domain is DVKVTQSSRYLVKRTGEKVFLECVQDMDHENMFWYRQDPGLGLRLIYFSYDVKMKEKGDIPEGYSVSREKKERFSLILESASTNQTSMYLCASTIRAGGVPETQYFGPGTRLLVL.

The V and J genes are TRBV4-1 and TRBJ2-3, with D uncertain. Trimming pared 5 bases from V and 4 bases from J, leaving 16 bases between. The germline V gene encodes CDR1 MGHRA and CDR2 YSYEKL. The CDR3 sequence is 15 residues long. The CDR3 is CASSLGPRIPDTQYF. The CDR3 region has the DNA TGCGCCAGCAGCTTAGGACCTCGGATCCCAGATACGCAGTATTTT.

The chain uses TRBV2 and TRBJ1-1; D gene ambiguous. V was trimmed by 7 bases and J by 4 bases, leaving 10 bases between them. In germline, CDR1 is SNHLY, CDR2 FYNNEI. The CDR3 consists of 12 residues. Here the CDR3 DNA reads TGTGCCAGCACGCCGCGGACCACTGAAGCTTTCTTT. Translating gives CASTPRTTEAFF.

The chain is built from TRBV4-1 and TRBJ2-7; D is ambiguous. The CDR3 runs 15 residues. Trimming stripped 4 bases from V and 3 bases from J, with 16 bases between. Germline CDR1 is MGHRA and CDR2 is YSYEKL. CDR3 sequence: CASSRIPDKSYEQYF. The CDR3 region has the DNA TGCGCCAGCAGCCGGATCCCCGATAAGAGCTACGAGCAGTACTTC.

This chain links TRBV13 with TRBJ2-1; 7 bases agree with TRBD2. The V gene end was trimmed by 5 bases and the J gene end by 10 bases; junction bases not matched to a gene: 11. The CDR3 contains 14 residues. The germline V gene encodes CDR1 PRHDT and CDR2 FYEKMQ (reference sequence). The CDR3 sequence: CASSPGLGAREQFF. The CDR3 DNA is TGTGCCAGCAGCCCAGGACTAGGTGCGCGGGAGCAGTTCTTC.

The chain uses TRBV9 and TRBJ1-4; D remains unclear. Germline CDR1 SGDLS, CDR2 YYNGEE. The CDR3 is made up of 15 amino acids. V dropped 1 base and J dropped 0 bases, with 7 bases sitting between them. DNA of the CDR3: TGTGCCAGCAGCGTACAGTCCTCAACTAATGAAAAACTGTTTTTT. It yields the protein CASSVQSSTNEKLFF.

This chain connects TRBV7-5 to TRBJ2-3; the D call of TRBD2 is as the table states it, not checked on the DNA. TRBV7-5 constitutes a pseudogene. The CDR3 contains 19 residues. The chain's CDR3 is CARSFSPSGPRRGGDTQYF. For the CDR3, the DNA is TGTGCCAGAAGCTTTTCTCCTAGCGGCCCGAGGAGGGGGGGAGATACGCAGTATTTT.

The chain carries TRBV5-6 and TRBJ2-7; TRBD1 matches at 7 bases. Germline CDR1 and CDR2: SGHDT and YYEEEE. The length of the CDR3 is 13 residues. V lost 3 bases and J lost 2; bases outside the gene matches: 2. CDR3 region: CASSYGTAYEQYF. The CDR3 coding sequence is TGTGCCAGCAGCTACGGGACAGCCTACGAGCAGTACTTC.

The V call is TRBV2, the J call TRBJ2-7, with TRBD1 matching over 7 bases. V lost 7 bases, J lost 2 bases, and 2 bases stayed unmatched. Germline CDR1 is SNHLY and CDR2 is FYNNEI. The CDR3 spans 12 residues. Here the CDR3 DNA reads TGTGCCAGCATCACAGGGGCCTACGAGCAGTACTTC. The encoded protein is CASITGAYEQYF.

The CDR3 nucleotides read TGTGCCAGCAGCCTCGGGACAGGGACGAACACTGAAGCTTTCTTT. Its protein product is CASSLGTGTNTEAFF. V gene TRBV7-3 combines with J gene TRBJ1-1, with TRBD1 identical over 9 bases. CDR3 length: 15 amino acids. With 5 bases clipped from V and 1 base from J, the junction kept 5 bases outside the gene matches. Per the germline V gene, CDR1 is SGHTA and CDR2 is FQGTGA. The full variable domain, rest sourced from reference TRBV7-3 and TRBJ1-1, is GAGVSQTPSNKVTEKGKYVELRCDPISGHTALYWYRQSLGQGPEFLIYFQGTGAADDSGLPNDRFFAVRPEGSVSTLKIQRTERGDSAVYLCASSLGTGTNTEAFFGQGTRLTVV.

This clone appeared a few times. The rearrangement links TRBV5-8 to TRBJ2-7; D may be TRBD1 or TRBD2 (5 bases each). CDR3 length: 15 amino acids. V lost 2 bases to trimming and J lost 3 bases, with 15 bases between them. Per germline, CDR1 SGHTS and CDR2 YDEGEE. The CDR3 coding sequence is TGTGCCAGCAGCTTTGAAGGGACGGCCGGCTACGAGCAGTACTTC. Translating it yields CASSFEGTAGYEQYF.

This sequence joins TRBV7-8 and TRBJ2-5, with TRBD1 matching 8 bases. The V gene's germline CDR1 is SGHVS and CDR2 FQNEAQ. Trimming at V came to 6 bases and at J to 1 base, leaving 7 bases not matched to a gene. The CDR3 consists of 15 residues. The CDR3 nucleotides read TGTGCCAGCAGTCAGCTGGACAGGGCCCAAGAGACCCAGTACTTC. Translation: CASSQLDRAQETQYF. Full variable domain (remainder filled in from reference TRBV7-8 and TRBJ2-5): GAGVSQSPRYKVAKRGQDVALRCDPISGHVSLFWYQQALGQGPEFLTYFQNEAQLDKSGLPSDRFFAERPEGSVSTLKIQRTQQEDSAVYLCASSQLDRAQETQYFGPGTRLLVL.

V and J are TRBV4-1 and TRBJ2-7, with 10 bases that match TRBD2. V was clipped by 4 bases and J by 3 bases; unmatched bases: 3. Germline V gene lookup returns CDR1 MGHRA and CDR2 YSYEKL. This CDR3 region has 14 residues. The CDR3 DNA reads as TGCGCCAGCAGCCCGCTAGCGGGAGACTACGAGCAGTACTTC. Translation: CASSPLAGDYEQYF.

The V gene is TRBV6-1, the J gene TRBJ2-5, with 7 bases identical to TRBD2. Germline V gene data show CDR1 as MNHNS and CDR2 as SASEGT. After removal of 7 bases from V and 5 bases from J, the junction contained 10 bases not matched to a gene. There are 14 residues in the CDR3. CDR3 DNA: TGTGCCAGCACTAGCGGCGGGAGCGGCGAGACCCAGTACTTC. Amino acids: CASTSGGSGETQYF.

The chain recombines TRBV5-1 with TRBJ2-1; the match to TRBD1 covers 11 bases. CDR3 size: 15 residues. V trimming: 4 bases; J trimming: 7 bases; junction bases outside the gene matches: 7. Germline lookup yields CDR1 SGHRS and CDR2 YFSETQ. CDR3 coding DNA: TGCGCCAGCAGCCTTCCCTGGGACAGGGGGAATGAGCAGTTCTTC. The encoded protein is CASSLPWDRGNEQFF.